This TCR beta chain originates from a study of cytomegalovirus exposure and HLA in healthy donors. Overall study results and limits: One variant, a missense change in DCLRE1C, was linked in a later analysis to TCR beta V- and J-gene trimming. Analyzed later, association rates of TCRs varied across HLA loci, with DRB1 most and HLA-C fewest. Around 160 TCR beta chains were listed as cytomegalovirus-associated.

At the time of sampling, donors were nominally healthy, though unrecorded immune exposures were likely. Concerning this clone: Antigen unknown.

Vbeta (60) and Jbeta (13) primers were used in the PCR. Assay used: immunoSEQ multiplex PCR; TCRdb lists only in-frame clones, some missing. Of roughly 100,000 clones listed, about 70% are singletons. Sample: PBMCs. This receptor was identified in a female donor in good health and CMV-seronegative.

This CDR3 reads CAWSVVFRGYDYEQYF. The CDR3, as DNA: TGTGCCTGGAGTGTAGTGTTCCGCGGGTATGACTACGAGCAGTACTTC. The rearrangement links TRBV30 to TRBJ2-7, with TRBD2 as a possible D gene (5 bases). The V gene lost 0 bases and the J gene lost 3 bases, with 18 bases spanning the gap. This CDR3 comprises 16 residues. Germline CDR1 is GTSNPN and CDR2 is SVGIG (reference sequence).